A selection of T cell receptor beta chains follows, all from one sample in a study of shared clonotypes between healthy human individuals. The repertoire was sequenced with immunoSEQ multiplex PCR; TCRdb's copy has only in-frame clones and lacks some. Seen here are roughly 1,100,000 clones, roughly 80% observed once, and the top ten hold about 1.4%. Source material: memory CD4+ T cells sorted from blood. These TCRs come from a man aged 18 to 30 in good health. Both conserved end residues are part of each CDR3. The D gene is left open where the match is weak. Size is omitted from some rows. Given values are once, few, many or a class for expanded clones.

>TRBD2|TRBV4-2|few|TRBJ2-5
TGTGCCAGCAGCCTAAGGGAGGGTGTAGAGACCCAGTACTTC
CASSLREGVETQYF
>TRBD2|TRBV4-1|-|TRBJ2-7
TGCGCCAGCAGCCGTTCGACTAGCGGGAGCTCCTACGAGCAGTACTTC
CASSRSTSGSSYEQYF
>-|TRBV18|-|TRBJ1-1
TGTGCCAGCTCACCACCGGTCCTGGGGGCCCGGGCTTTCTTT
CASSPPVLGARAFF
>-|TRBV7-8|-|TRBJ2-7
TGTGCCAGCAGCTGGGGCGGGGGACAGGTCTCCTACGAGCAGTACTTC
CASSWGGGQVSYEQYF
>TRBD1|TRBV6-1|-|TRBJ1-1
TGTGCCAGCACCATGACAGGGGTTACTGAAGCTTTCTTT
CASTMTGVTEAFF
>-|TRBV6-5|-|TRBJ1-1
TGTGCCAGCAGAGACCAGTACACTGAAGCTTTCTTT
CASRDQYTEAFF
>-|TRBV20-1|-|TRBJ2-5
TGCAGTGCTGGACTGCTAGAGACCCAGTACTTC
CSAGLLETQYF
>-|TRBV29-1|-|TRBJ1-2
TGCAGCGTTGAAAGACTCGGCTATGGCTACACCTTC
CSVERLGYGYTF
>TRBD1|TRBV5-1|-|TRBJ2-7
TGCGCCAGCAGCTTGGCGGGACAGGGGGCCGACGAGCAGTACTTC
CASSLAGQGADEQYF
>-|TRBV25-1|-|TRBJ1-1
TGTGCCAGCAGTTTAGGGGTGGGACAAGCTTTCTTT
CASSLGVGQAFF
>-|TRBV18|-|TRBJ2-5
TGTGCCAGCTCAGGGACCCAGCAAGAGACCCAGTACTTC
CASSGTQQETQYF
>-|TRBV9|few|TRBJ1-6
TGTGCCAGCAGCTCTCTCGCCGGGGCCGCGGATAGCTCCTATAATTCACCCCTCCACTTT
CASSSLAGAADSSYNSPLHF
>-|TRBV27|-|TRBJ1-2
TGTGCCAGCACTCCCCGGGATGCGGTGACAGCTAACTATGGCTACACCTTC
CASTPRDAVTANYGYTF
>-|TRBV11-2|-|TRBJ1-2
TGTGCCAGCAGCCAGGACAGTGTCTATGGCTACACCTTC
CASSQDSVYGYTF
>-|TRBV4-3|-|TRBJ2-1
TGCGCCAGCAGCCAAGATCTGGGCCGGCCCACCTACAATGAGCAGTTCTTC
CASSQDLGRPTYNEQFF
>TRBD1|TRBV10-1|-|TRBJ2-5
TGCGCCAGCAGTGAAGGGGGACAGGGACAAGAGACCCAGTACTTC
CASSEGGQGQETQYF
>TRBD2|TRBV11-2|-|TRBJ2-3
TGTGCCAGCAGCTTAAGCGGGGGCACCTGGGGGGATACGCAGTATTTT
CASSLSGGTWGDTQYF
>-|TRBV9|few|TRBJ1-1
TGTGCCAGCAGCCCAGAGGGCAGGGGTGAGGAAGCTTTCTTT
CASSPEGRGEEAFF
>TRBD1|TRBV7-3|-|TRBJ1-2
TGTGCCAGCAGCCCTGGACAGGGGGCCTATGGCTACACCTTC
CASSPGQGAYGYTF
>TRBD1|TRBV29-1|few|TRBJ2-5
TGCAGCGTGGCTCATCAGGGGGCCTGGGAGACCCAGTACTTC
CSVAHQGAWETQYF
>-|TRBV6-1|few|TRBJ2-2
TGTGCCAGCAGTGAAAGGTTTAGGGGAGGTGCCGGGGAGCTGTTTTTT
CASSERFRGGAGELFF
>TRBD2|TRBV2|few|TRBJ2-1
TGTGCCAGCAGTGAACTAGCGGGGGGGTCCTACAATGAGCAGTTCTTC
CASSELAGGSYNEQFF
>TRBD1|TRBV9|-|TRBJ1-4
TGTGCCAGCAGCGCCGGCCAGGGACAGTTAAATGAAAAACTGTTTTTT
CASSAGQGQLNEKLFF
>TRBD1|TRBV5-1|-|TRBJ1-1
TGCGCCAGCAGCTCACCGGGACAGGGAAAAACTGAAGCTTTCTTT
CASSSPGQGKTEAFF
>-|TRBV6-6|-|TRBJ2-7
TGTGCCAGCAGAAGGGACAACTCCTACGAGCAGTACTTC
CASRRDNSYEQYF
>TRBD2|TRBV7-3|-|TRBJ2-1
TGTGCCAGCGCATTAGCGGGGGGCAACTACAATGAGCAGTTCTTC
CASALAGGNYNEQFF
>TRBD1|TRBV4-1|few|TRBJ1-6
TGCGCCAGCAGCCAAGATGGGGAAGGGACAGGGCGACCCCTCCACTTT
CASSQDGEGTGRPLHF
>TRBD1|TRBV19|-|TRBJ1-2
TGTGCCAGCCGGGACAGGGACCCCTATGGCTACACCTTC
CASRDRDPYGYTF
>-|TRBV7-9|-|TRBJ2-3
TGTGCCAGCAGCCAACCTGGGAGCGTGCGCACAGATACGCAGTATTTT
CASSQPGSVRTDTQYF
>TRBD2|TRBV18|-|TRBJ2-7
TGTGCCAGCTCACCGGCGGGGGGTGGCGAGCAGTACTTC
CASSPAGGGEQYF
>-|TRBV7-7|-|TRBJ2-3
TGTGCTAGCAGCCGGCTGCCTTGGTTGGATACGCAGTATTTT
CASSRLPWLDTQYF
>-|TRBV10-1|few|TRBJ1-1
TGCGCCAGCAGTGATGAGGGACTGAACACTGAAGCTTTCTTT
CASSDEGLNTEAFF
>TRBD1|TRBV5-1|once|TRBJ1-3
TGCGCCAGCAGCTTTCAGGGCAAGGAGGGACAGAACACCATATATTTT
CASSFQGKEGQNTIYF
>-|TRBV25-1|-|TRBJ1-4
TGTGCCAGCAGTGAAGGGATGGGTGAAAAACTGTTTTTT
CASSEGMGEKLFF
>-|TRBV10-3|-|TRBJ2-5
TGTGCCATCAGGAATAGGGATACCCAGTACTTC
CAIRNRDTQYF